The present T cell receptor (beta chain) was sequenced within a study of breast tumors, draining lymph nodes, adjacent tissues. The CDR3 has 16 amino acids. V shed 0 bases, J shed 4 bases, and the junction held 6 bases outside the gene matches. Using its own MiXCR run on the multiplex PCR reads, TCRdb lists one record per CDR3 protein. There are 150,000 to 200,000 distinct CDR3 sequences in the sample; around a third occur only once, and 4% to 5.5% lies in the top ten. Overall study results and limits: Data only fit, rather than demonstrated, lymph node origin of most tumor T cells. Data fit most tumor T cells coming from lymph node, expanding in tumor. Tumor TCR diversity was below lymph nodes but above nontumor tissue. Luminal-like breast cancer showed significantly higher tumor–nontumor repertoire similarity than basal-like.

Regarding this clonotype: Its antigen is unidentified.

Breast cancer patients provided tissue from their axillary draining lymph nodes. The chain joins TRBV12-3 or TRBV12-4 to TRBJ1-3; 7 bases map to TRBD1. Material: axillary lymph node tissue. This receptor was identified in a female donor with breast cancer. Some clones in this sample may be carry-over from other donors' samples. The CDR3 nucleotides are TGTGCCAGCAGTTTAGCAGGGGGACAGTTAGGAAACACCATATATTTT. The encoded protein is CASSLAGGQLGNTIYF.